This T cell receptor (beta chain) emerged from a study of blood T cell repertoires in COVID-19. Across the whole study: Material from acute and convalescent COVID-19 was sourced from the United States, Italy and Spain. Sample material is recorded as cDNA or gDNA derived from T cells, B-cell-depleted T cells, or PBMCs.

The V gene end was trimmed by 6 bases and the J gene end by 7 bases; junction bases not matched to a gene: 4. Germline V gene sequence: CDR1 LNHDA, CDR2 SQIVND (reference sequence). This CDR3 has 13 amino acids. Original methodology: Quantification of nucleated cells was approximated via reference gene primer amplification. TCRdb's copy holds only in-frame clones and misses some; the assay was immunoSEQ multiplex PCR. The D gene and trimming were derived from the DNA, and the V and J assignments and clone size from that table. The repertoire holds about 140,000 clones, with around 83% as singletons. The clonotype originates from a woman at least 80 years old with acute or convalescent COVID-19. The source material was peripheral blood. This sequence joins TRBV19 and TRBJ1-5; TRBD1 agrees at 9 bases. CDR3 bases: TGTGCCAGTAGAACAGGGGGCGGACAGCCCCAGCATTTT. Translation gives CASRTGGGQPQHF.